The 10 T cell receptor beta chains presented below share a single source sample, sequenced in a study of patients and donors after allogeneic stem cell transplantation. TCRdb passed the RT-PCR reads through MiXCR, listing each CDR3 protein once. The data hold roughly 960,000 distinct CDR3 sequences, with more than 15% observed a single time. The source material was blood, either unsorted or a sorted T cell fraction (not recorded which). These receptors originate from a human donor who was either an allogeneic HSCT recipient or a stem cell or donor lymphocyte infusion donor (not recorded which). It is not recorded whose cells these are; they may come from a transplant donor.

V usage is TRBV11-2 and J usage is TRBJ2-7; 11 nucleotides match TRBD2. V shed 4 bases and J 3 bases; nucleotides not matched to a gene: 17. Germline V gives CDR1 SGHAT, CDR2 FQNNGV. The CDR3 covers 19 residues. Here the CDR3 DNA reads TGTGCCAGCAGCTCTGTTAAAGGGGTAGCGGGAGGGGCCCTCTACGAGCAGTACTTC. Translation: CASSSVKGVAGGALYEQYF.

The chain joins TRBV4-3 to TRBJ1-1; D unresolved. The CDR3 has 14 residues. Germline loops: CDR1 LGHNA, CDR2 YSLEER. V gave up 4 bases and J gave up 5 bases, with 14 bases separating them. DNA for the CDR3: TGCGCCAGCAGCCCTCTTTCTGCTGGGACTGAAGCTTTCTTT. This translates into CASSPLSAGTEAFF.

V and J are TRBV3-1 and TRBJ2-1; 7 positions agree with TRBD2. After removal of 4 bases from V and 2 bases from J, the junction contained 8 bases not matched to a gene. Germline V gives CDR1 LGHDT, CDR2 YNNKEL (reference sequence). This CDR3 is built from 16 residues. DNA of the CDR3: TGTGCCAGCAGCCGAGGAAGCGGGACCCCCTACAATGAGCAGTTCTTC. The encoded protein is CASSRGSGTPYNEQFF.

This clonotype came up a few times. V usage is TRBV7-8 and J usage is TRBJ2-1; D is possibly TRBD1 or TRBD2 (5 bases each). The CDR3 has 14 residues. V gave up 8 bases and J gave up 0 bases, with 11 bases separating them. Germline lookup yields CDR1 SGHVS and CDR2 FQNEAQ. CDR3 DNA: TGTGCCAGCGAGGGGACCGGCTCCTACAATGAGCAGTTCTTC. Its protein product is CASEGTGSYNEQFF.

The chain recombines TRBV20-1 with TRBJ2-1; 8 bases are a match to TRBD1. With 1 base clipped from V and 6 bases from J, the junction kept 2 bases outside the gene matches. The CDR3 loop spans 13 amino acids. Germline assignment: CDR1 DFQATT and CDR2 SNEGSKA (reference sequence). CDR3 DNA sequence: TGCAGTGCTAGAGCGGACAGGGCCAATGAGCAGTTCTTC. This codes for CSARADRANEQFF.

This clonotype has at least ten counts. This sequence joins TRBV20-1 and TRBJ1-2, with 7 bases identical to TRBD1. CDR3 length: 13 residues. Germline lookup yields CDR1 DFQATT and CDR2 SNEGSKA (reference sequence). With V trimmed by 1 base and J by 12 bases, 11 bases remained unmatched. The CDR3 coding sequence is TGCAGTGCTAGAGGGCAGCTTAATCAGGGGGACACCTTC. It codes for CSARGQLNQGDTF.

This clonotype was picked up many times. The chain couples TRBV10-3 to TRBJ2-1, with D possibly TRBD2 on 6 matching bases. Germline V gene lookup returns CDR1 ENHRY and CDR2 SYGVKD. V lost 7 bases and J lost 6, with 13 bases in between. The CDR3 is made up of 13 amino acids. Written as DNA, the CDR3 is TGTGCCATCAAGCGGGCAGAACCCAATGAGCAGTTCTTC. Its protein product is CAIKRAEPNEQFF.

This chain joins TRBV7-8 and TRBJ2-7; TRBD2 matches 11 bases. This CDR3 is 14 amino acids long. J gave up 7 bases and V 2 bases, and 4 bases lay outside the gene matches. In germline, CDR1 is SGHVS, CDR2 FQNEAQ. This CDR3 is CASSLLAGGREQYF. The CDR3 bases are TGTGCCAGCAGCTTACTAGCGGGAGGTAGAGAGCAGTACTTC.

The chain joins TRBV20-1 to TRBJ2-4; D unclear. V was clipped by 3 bases and J by 0 bases, with 12 bases between them. CDR3 size: 15 residues. Germline V gives CDR1 DFQATT, CDR2 SNEGSKA (reference sequence). The CDR3 region has the DNA TGCAGTGCTAGCAACAGAAACCTAGCCAAAAACATTCAGTACTTC. Translating gives CSASNRNLAKNIQYF.

J is TRBJ1-1 and V is TRBV4-1; D remains ambiguous. The CDR3 runs to 14 residues. V shed 6 bases and J shed 3 bases, with 14 bases lying between them. Germline V gene data show CDR1 as MGHRA and CDR2 as YSYEKL. The CDR3 is CASRGFFKDTEAFF. The CDR3 nucleotides read TGCGCCAGCAGGGGATTTTTTAAGGACACTGAAGCTTTCTTT.